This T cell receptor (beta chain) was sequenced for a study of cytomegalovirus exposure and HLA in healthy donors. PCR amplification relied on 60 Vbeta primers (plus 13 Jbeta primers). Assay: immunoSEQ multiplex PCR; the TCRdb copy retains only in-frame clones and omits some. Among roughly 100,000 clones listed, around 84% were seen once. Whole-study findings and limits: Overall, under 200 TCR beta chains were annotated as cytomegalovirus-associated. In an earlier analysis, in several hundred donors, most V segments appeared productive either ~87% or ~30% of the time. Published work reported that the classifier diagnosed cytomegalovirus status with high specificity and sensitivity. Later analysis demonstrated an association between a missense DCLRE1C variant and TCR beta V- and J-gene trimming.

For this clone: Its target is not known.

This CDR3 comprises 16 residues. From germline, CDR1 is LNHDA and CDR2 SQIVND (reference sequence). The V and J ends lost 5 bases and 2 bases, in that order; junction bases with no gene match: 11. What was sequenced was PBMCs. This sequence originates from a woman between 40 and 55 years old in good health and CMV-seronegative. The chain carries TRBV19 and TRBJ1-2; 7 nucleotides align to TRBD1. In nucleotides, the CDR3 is TGTGCCAGTAGTCCCCTCTCGGGACAGCAGAACTATGGCTACACCTTC. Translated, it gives CASSPLSGQQNYGYTF.